This TCR beta chain was identified during a study of T cell responses to AZD1222 COVID-19 vaccine. Notes on this clone: What it binds is unknown.

The trim removed 6 bases at V and 0 bases at J, leaving 4 bases unmatched. The CDR3 has 15 residues. Germline V CDR1 and CDR2: SNHLY, FYNNEI. Measured with immunoSEQ multiplex PCR; TCRdb has only the in-frame clones, and not every one. Here the sample spans around 140,000 clones, roughly 91% being singletons. Regarding the study as a whole: Among those given AZD1222, only five or six were seropositive at baseline. Donors were chiefly white British, with a greater number of females, and clonal diversity was perhaps underestimated.

This TCR was sampled from an adult in good health. The rearrangement links TRBV2 to TRBJ1-5, with 8 bases that match TRBD1. The material sequenced was peripheral blood, taken on day 0 of AZD1222 vaccination. CDR3 sequence reads: CASRDRDLSNQPQHF. CDR3 nucleotide sequence: TGTGCCAGCAGGGACAGGGACCTTAGCAATCAGCCCCAGCATTTT. Together with reference TRBV2 and TRBJ1-5, the CDR3 gives the full variable domain: EPEVTQTPSHQVTQMGQEVILRCVPISNHLYFYWYRQILGQKVEFLVSFYNNEISEKSEIFDDQFSVERPDGSNFTLKIRSTKLEDSAMYFCASRDRDLSNQPQHFGDGTRLSIL.